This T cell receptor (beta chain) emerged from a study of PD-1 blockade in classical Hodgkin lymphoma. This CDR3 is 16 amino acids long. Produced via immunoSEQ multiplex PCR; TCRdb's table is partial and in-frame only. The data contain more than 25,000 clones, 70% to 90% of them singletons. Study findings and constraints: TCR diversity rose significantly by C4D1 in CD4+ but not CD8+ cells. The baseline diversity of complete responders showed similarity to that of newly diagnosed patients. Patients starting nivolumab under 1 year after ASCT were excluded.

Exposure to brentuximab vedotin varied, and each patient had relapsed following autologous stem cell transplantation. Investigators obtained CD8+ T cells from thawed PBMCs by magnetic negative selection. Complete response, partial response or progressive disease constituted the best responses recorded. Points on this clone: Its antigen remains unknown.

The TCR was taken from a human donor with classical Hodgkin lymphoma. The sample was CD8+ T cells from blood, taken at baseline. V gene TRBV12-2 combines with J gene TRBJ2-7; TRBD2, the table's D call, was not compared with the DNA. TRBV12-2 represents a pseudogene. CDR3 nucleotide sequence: TGTGCAAGTCGCTCGCCCGGGCTAGCGGAGGCCTACGAGCAGTACTTC. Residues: CASRSPGLAEAYEQYF.